The clone carrying this T cell receptor beta chain occurred a few times. The data were obtained in a study of blood T cell repertoires in COVID-19. The wider study: Spain, Italy and the United States supplied samples that represented acute and convalescent COVID-19. Sources were T cells, B-cell-depleted T cells, or PBMCs; the material itself was cDNA or gDNA.

Germline V gene lookup returns CDR1 DFQATT and CDR2 SNEGSKA (reference sequence). Trimming removed 6 bases from V and 6 bases from J, with 14 bases in between. The CDR3 covers 13 residues. In the authors' workflow: Nucleated cell counts were estimated from reference gene primer amplification. Only in-frame clones appear in the TCRdb table, and some are missing; sequencing was by immunoSEQ multiplex PCR. V and J calls plus clone size are reproduced from that table; the DNA served to infer D and trimming. The sample lists around 280,000 clones, approximately 86% seen once, with around 1.4% in the top ten.

The J gene is TRBJ1-4, the V gene TRBV20-1; a possible D gene is TRBD1 (5 bases). Sequenced: peripheral blood. The clonotype was recovered from a man between 65 and 80 years old with acute or convalescent COVID-19. The CDR3 sequence is CSASSGVYEKLFF. The CDR3 DNA reads as TGCAGTGCCAGTTCGGGGGTATATGAAAAACTGTTTTTT.